This T cell receptor beta chain was found in a study of Graves' ophthalmopathy and Graves' hyperthyroidism. Broader study findings: Blood was where most expanded thyroid clonotypes above 0.001 frequency also turned up. A 13-signature model separated ophthalmopathy from stable hyperthyroidism, just under 90% sensitivity, around 78% specificity.

Germline CDR1 and CDR2: SGHTA and FQGNSA. Between the trimmed V and J ends, which lost 7 bases and 5 bases, there was a span of 17 bases. CDR3 length equals 14 residues. This clonotype was observed at least ten times. Its target is not known. Researchers took RNA transcripts and amplified TCR beta CDR3 regions from them. HTBI-primed RT-PCR formed the first round, and a multiplex PCR formed the second. TCRdb re-called the multiplex PCR reads with MiXCR, one entry per CDR3 protein. Here the sample spans around 1,000,000 distinct CDR3 sequences, about 35% being singletons. The study recruited hyperthyroidism patients aged 18 to 65 who were newly diagnosed, under 2 months' duration.

Sequencing was carried out using peripheral blood or thyroid tissue (not recorded which). The receptor was derived from an adult man with Graves' hyperthyroidism. The J gene is TRBJ1-1, the V gene TRBV7-2, with TRBD1 as a possible D gene (5 bases). CDR3 DNA sequence: TGTGCCAGCACCCCCTCAGGGAGTCGGACTGAAGCTTTCTTT. Encoded protein: CASTPSGSRTEAFF.